This TCR beta chain was profiled in a study of T cell responses to AZD1222 COVID-19 vaccine. Sequencing was performed with immunoSEQ multiplex PCR; in TCRdb, only in-frame clones are kept and a portion is missing. The data show around 91,000 clones, approximately 93% seen once. A remark on this clone: Antigen specificity is unknown.

Overall study findings and caveats: Every sample of the repertoires postdated the peak T cell response. Seropositive AZD1222 recipients at baseline numbered only five to seven.

CDR1 and CDR2 from the germline V gene are KGHSH and LQKENI. Between the trimmed V and J ends, which lost 3 bases and 4 bases, there was a span of 16 bases. CDR3 length: 15 residues. This chain connects TRBV18 to TRBJ2-7; D may be TRBD2 (6 bases). Sequencing used peripheral blood, obtained 28 days after the second AZD1222 dose. The clonotype was recovered from an adult who received the AZD1222 COVID-19 vaccine. CDR3 protein: CASSPLGRGTYEQYF. CDR3 in DNA: TGTGCCAGCTCACCTCTCGGACGGGGGACTTACGAGCAGTACTTC.